These T cell receptor beta chains were read from a single sample in a study of blood T cell repertoires in COVID-19. Data came from immunoSEQ multiplex PCR; TCRdb stores just in-frame clones and leaves some out. This sample has 300,000 to 450,000 clones; 70% to 90% occur once, and the top ten carry approximately 2.5%. Sequencing was performed on peripheral blood. The receptor source for this set is a woman in her fifties or sixties with COVID-19, enrolled during active disease. The CDR3 runs from the conserved cysteine through the conserved F or W. Fields, in order: clone size, V gene, D gene, J gene, CDR3 protein. A D gene is named only where the DNA matches it firmly. Size values are once, few and many counts, or a class for expanded clones, and some rows have none.

abundance: NA
v_gene: TRBV4-1
d_gene: TRBD1
j_gene: TRBJ2-3
CDR3aa: CASSQEGQNTDTQYF

abundance: NA
v_gene: TRBV27
d_gene: NA
j_gene: TRBJ2-7
CDR3aa: CASRFKTGPSYEQYF

abundance: once
v_gene: TRBV7-8
d_gene: TRBD1
j_gene: TRBJ1-1
CDR3aa: CASSLALQGAMNTEAFF

abundance: NA
v_gene: TRBV7-2
d_gene: TRBD1
j_gene: TRBJ1-3
CDR3aa: CASSSTGVDRNTIYF

abundance: NA
v_gene: TRBV2
d_gene: NA
j_gene: TRBJ1-5
CDR3aa: CASREGSNQPQHF

abundance: NA
v_gene: TRBV11-2
d_gene: TRBD2
j_gene: TRBJ2-5
CDR3aa: CASSLVLAGGNQETQYF

abundance: NA
v_gene: TRBV19
d_gene: NA
j_gene: TRBJ1-4
CDR3aa: CASSIPGFNEKLFF

abundance: NA
v_gene: TRBV27
d_gene: TRBD1
j_gene: TRBJ2-5
CDR3aa: CASSETGEETQYF

abundance: NA
v_gene: TRBV5-1
d_gene: NA
j_gene: TRBJ1-2
CDR3aa: CASSLGGATNNYGYTF

abundance: NA
v_gene: TRBV19
d_gene: TRBD1
j_gene: TRBJ2-7
CDR3aa: CASKRTGVSYEQYF

abundance: NA
v_gene: TRBV5-4
d_gene: TRBD2
j_gene: TRBJ2-5
CDR3aa: CASSLLGGGAGETQYF

abundance: few
v_gene: TRBV6-5
d_gene: NA
j_gene: TRBJ1-1
CDR3aa: CASNQGNTEAFF

abundance: few
v_gene: TRBV29-1
d_gene: NA
j_gene: TRBJ1-1
CDR3aa: CSVVPGRTEAFF

abundance: NA
v_gene: TRBV6-5
d_gene: NA
j_gene: TRBJ2-1
CDR3aa: CASSYSVDSPDEQFF

abundance: NA
v_gene: TRBV9
d_gene: NA
j_gene: TRBJ1-5
CDR3aa: CASSAQGSTNQPQHF

abundance: NA
v_gene: TRBV3-1/TRBV3-2
d_gene: NA
j_gene: TRBJ1-1
CDR3aa: CASSQDWQGRFDTEAFF

abundance: few
v_gene: TRBV7-8
d_gene: TRBD1
j_gene: TRBJ1-2
CDR3aa: CASSLGTGQGIFYYGYTF

abundance: few
v_gene: TRBV7-3
d_gene: TRBD2
j_gene: TRBJ2-3
CDR3aa: CASSIGGVGDTQYF

abundance: NA
v_gene: TRBV2
d_gene: NA
j_gene: TRBJ1-1
CDR3aa: CASSGANTEAFF

abundance: NA
v_gene: TRBV7-8
d_gene: NA
j_gene: TRBJ1-1
CDR3aa: CASSLGAGDVTEAFF

abundance: NA
v_gene: TRBV28
d_gene: TRBD1
j_gene: TRBJ2-7
CDR3aa: CASGRTGDSPYECF

abundance: NA
v_gene: TRBV19
d_gene: NA
j_gene: TRBJ1-6
CDR3aa: CASSTKATGSSYNSPLHF

abundance: few
v_gene: TRBV6-5
d_gene: NA
j_gene: TRBJ1-3
CDR3aa: CASSRRTTSGNTIYF

abundance: NA
v_gene: TRBV27
d_gene: TRBD2
j_gene: TRBJ2-3
CDR3aa: CASSAGTTSTDTQYF

abundance: NA
v_gene: TRBV21-1
d_gene: NA
j_gene: TRBJ1-3
CDR3aa: CASSKGIGGTGYLISGNTIYF

abundance: NA
v_gene: TRBV7-9
d_gene: TRBD1
j_gene: TRBJ1-2
CDR3aa: CASSFGDRQLYGYTF

abundance: NA
v_gene: TRBV5-1
d_gene: NA
j_gene: TRBJ2-5
CDR3aa: CASSLAAGSQETQYF

abundance: once
v_gene: TRBV30
d_gene: NA
j_gene: TRBJ2-6
CDR3aa: CAWSVTGHSGANVLTF

abundance: NA
v_gene: TRBV29-1
d_gene: TRBD1
j_gene: TRBJ1-2
CDR3aa: CSVPATGGYGYTF

abundance: NA
v_gene: TRBV2
d_gene: NA
j_gene: TRBJ2-1
CDR3aa: CASIRDNDNEQFF

abundance: NA
v_gene: TRBV19
d_gene: NA
j_gene: TRBJ1-5
CDR3aa: CASNPGLYGNQPQHF

abundance: NA
v_gene: TRBV10-2
d_gene: NA
j_gene: TRBJ2-5
CDR3aa: CASSERRQETQYF

abundance: NA
v_gene: TRBV28
d_gene: TRBD2
j_gene: TRBJ2-5
CDR3aa: CASTLGGSGGETQYF

abundance: once
v_gene: TRBV10-1
d_gene: NA
j_gene: TRBJ1-5
CDR3aa: CASSGKGGNQPQHF

abundance: NA
v_gene: TRBV2
d_gene: NA
j_gene: TRBJ1-5
CDR3aa: CASTGTSSQPQHF

abundance: NA
v_gene: TRBV23-1
d_gene: TRBD2
j_gene: TRBJ2-1
CDR3aa: CASSQLAYSGTRTFNDEQFF

abundance: few
v_gene: TRBV30
d_gene: TRBD1
j_gene: TRBJ1-5
CDR3aa: CAWNRGPAQPQHF

abundance: NA
v_gene: TRBV2
d_gene: NA
j_gene: TRBJ2-3
CDR3aa: CASKNKISTDTQYF

abundance: NA
v_gene: TRBV28
d_gene: NA
j_gene: TRBJ1-2
CDR3aa: CASSLEGGSYGYTF

abundance: NA
v_gene: TRBV11-2
d_gene: NA
j_gene: TRBJ1-4
CDR3aa: CASSLSITTNEKLFF

abundance: NA
v_gene: TRBV7-9
d_gene: NA
j_gene: TRBJ2-4
CDR3aa: CASSLVFEGTGDIQYF

abundance: NA
v_gene: TRBV5-8
d_gene: TRBD1
j_gene: TRBJ1-1
CDR3aa: CASTAGTENTEAFF

abundance: NA
v_gene: TRBV19
d_gene: TRBD1
j_gene: TRBJ1-1
CDR3aa: CASSAADRVNTEAFF

abundance: NA
v_gene: TRBV7-9
d_gene: TRBD1
j_gene: TRBJ1-2
CDR3aa: CATITGANYGYTF

abundance: NA
v_gene: TRBV5-1
d_gene: TRBD2
j_gene: TRBJ2-1
CDR3aa: CASSPPSGEWIEQFF

abundance: NA
v_gene: TRBV7-9
d_gene: TRBD1
j_gene: TRBJ1-2
CDR3aa: CASSLFETGVDGYTF

abundance: NA
v_gene: TRBV30
d_gene: TRBD1
j_gene: TRBJ2-2
CDR3aa: CAWWTGDTGELFF

abundance: NA
v_gene: TRBV5-1
d_gene: TRBD2
j_gene: TRBJ2-7
CDR3aa: CASSSLAGGEQYF

abundance: NA
v_gene: TRBV7-2
d_gene: TRBD2
j_gene: TRBJ2-3
CDR3aa: CASSLVGIAGAGDTQYF

abundance: NA
v_gene: TRBV5-8
d_gene: TRBD1
j_gene: TRBJ2-5
CDR3aa: CASSLTGGSLETQYF

abundance: NA
v_gene: TRBV7-2
d_gene: TRBD1
j_gene: TRBJ2-1
CDR3aa: CASSLVRTGSDEQFF

abundance: once
v_gene: TRBV5-4
d_gene: NA
j_gene: TRBJ1-2
CDR3aa: CASRWGTGGNYGYTF

abundance: NA
v_gene: TRBV7-3
d_gene: TRBD1
j_gene: TRBJ2-7
CDR3aa: CASSATGLDYEQYF

abundance: NA
v_gene: TRBV19
d_gene: NA
j_gene: TRBJ2-5
CDR3aa: CASSIYGETQYF

abundance: NA
v_gene: TRBV2
d_gene: NA
j_gene: TRBJ2-5
CDR3aa: CASSEARQTFGETQYF

abundance: NA
v_gene: TRBV7-3
d_gene: NA
j_gene: TRBJ1-2
CDR3aa: CASSFDSNYGYTF

abundance: NA
v_gene: TRBV3-1/TRBV3-2
d_gene: NA
j_gene: TRBJ1-2
CDR3aa: CASSQLAGYYGYTF